Included here is one T cell receptor (beta chain) sequence, with context. Its target antigen remains unknown. Base quality data are lacking; no much larger clone is found one base away. The germline V gene yields MNHEY for CDR1 and SVGEGT for CDR2. Clipping removes 5 bases from V and 5 bases from J, with 7 as the unmatched junction base count. From its cysteine to its phenylalanine, the CDR3 spans 15 amino acids. CDR3 DNA only is kept here, 45 bases in frame from base 1. The record originates from a study of blood T cell repertoires in COVID-19 (dated by TCRdb to about 2020). With respect to the entire study: Samples from collaborators originated in the United States, Italy and Spain and spanned both the acute and convalescent phases of COVID-19. The samples were drawn from the first 160 participants of the ongoing ImmuneRACE study and from some 1,300 subjects provided by 6 global collaborators. Subjects who had been exposed to COVID-19, were actively infected with it, or had recovered from it provided the deeply sampled blood TCRbeta repertoires that made up the dataset. Where available, HLA class I and class II types were taken from metadata supplied by the sample provider and were not determined by assay-based typing. The material from the prospective study consisted of cDNA or gDNA derived from T cells, B-cell-depleted T cells, or PBMCs. The sample metadata nearly always contained a de-identified subject ID, COVID-19 status, age in years and sex. The repertoires were released in a freely available public database intended as a resource for research on the immune response to SARS-CoV-2.

Results and caveats for the whole study, not just this receptor: The quantity of clinical and demographic metadata differed by source and by participant and was supplied without curation.

Whole blood was collected in K2EDTA tubes by collaborating institutions according to the institutions' own protocols. For TCRbeta analysis, collaborators shipped samples as frozen whole blood, isolated PBMCs, or DNA extracted from either of those sample types. TCRbeta CDR3 regions were amplified from genomic DNA by means of the immunoSEQ Assay, a bias-controlled multiplex PCR. In the paper's pipeline: The number of nucleated cells in each sample was estimated from the amplification of reference gene primers within the assay. Sequence reads were collapsed and filtered to measure the absolute abundance of every unique TCRbeta CDR3 rearrangement. For each sample, productive Simpson clonality was calculated by taking the square root of Simpson's diversity index across productive rearrangements. This immuneACCESS table, as held by TCRdb, lists in-frame sequences with V and J called but not all clones. Of the missing ones, under half trace to an unresolved V gene in checked studies; the others have no known cause. D and trimming were read from the DNA, whereas the V and J calls and clone size are those reported in that table. The sample records tens of thousands of clones, about 90% of which are singletons. 8.5% of the sample goes to the ten largest clones.

The rearrangement combines TRBV6-2 or TRBV6-3 with TRBJ2-5, with TRBD2 matching 11 junction bases. Sample: peripheral blood. This receptor was obtained from a human donor in a cohort sampled during active COVID-19. CDR3 loop: CASSLSSGGPETQYF. In nucleotides, the sequence is TGTGCCAGCAGTCTCTCTAGCGGGGGGCCGGAGACCCAGTACTTC.